The 20 T cell receptor beta chains listed next were all sequenced from one sample in a study of T cell changes during pregnancy in multiple sclerosis. TCRdb keeps only in-frame clones here, not all; method: immunoSEQ multiplex PCR. The sample lists about 40,000 clones, approximately 90% occurring once. Sequenced material: CD4+ T cells from peripheral blood mononuclear cells, taken before pregnancy. The receptors come from a female donor with multiple sclerosis, enrolled in a pregnancy study.

J is TRBJ2-1 and V is TRBV4-1; perhaps TRBD2 as D (6 bases). The V end lost 4 bases, the J end lost 8 bases, and 6 bases lay between the germline ends. This CDR3 comprises 11 residues. CDR1 and CDR2 from the germline V gene are MGHRA and YSYEKL. CDR3 loop: CASSLADEQFF. CDR3 nucleotide sequence: TGCGCCAGCAGCCTAGCGGATGAGCAGTTCTTC.

This clone showed up just a few times. J is TRBJ2-3 and V is TRBV6-6; weak D call: TRBD1 (7 bases). Germline V CDR1 and CDR2: MNHNY, SVGAGI (reference sequence). The CDR3 runs 16 residues. The V end lost 7 bases, the J end lost 4 bases, and 21 bases lay between the germline ends. CDR3 in amino acids: CASTEGGRTGADTQYF. CDR3 in DNA: TGTGCCAGCACCGAGGGTGGGAGGACAGGAGCAGATACGCAGTATTTT.

The CDR3 is CATSRGQGLTTEAFF. The CDR3 DNA reads as TGTGCCACCAGCAGAGGACAGGGCCTGACCACTGAAGCTTTCTTT. This chain links TRBV15 with TRBJ1-1; 7 nucleotides agree with TRBD1. CDR1 is LNHNV, CDR2 YYDKDF, per germline (reference sequence). Trimming at V came to 1 base and at J to 4 bases, leaving 6 bases not matched to a gene. The CDR3 is 15 amino acids.

V usage is TRBV4-1 and J usage is TRBJ2-1, with 8 nucleotides matching TRBD2. Losses at the gene ends were 0 bases for V and 6 bases for J; bases not matched to a gene: 10. The CDR3 is 17 amino acids. The germline V gene encodes CDR1 MGHRA and CDR2 YSYEKL. Here the CDR3 reads CASSQDGNSGIPNEQFF. The CDR3 region has the DNA TGCGCCAGCAGCCAAGACGGGAATAGCGGGATACCCAATGAGCAGTTCTTC.

The chain joins TRBV6-5 to TRBJ2-7, with D perhaps matching TRBD1 (6 bases). The CDR3 has 16 residues. From germline, CDR1 is MNHEY and CDR2 SVGAGI. Trimming left V 2 bases short and J 5 bases short, with 19 bases between. This CDR3 is CASSYTAGTPSDEQYF. In nucleotides, the CDR3 is TGTGCCAGCAGTTACACGGCCGGGACACCTTCGGACGAGCAGTACTTC.

The chain's CDR3 is CASSNTGLTGELFF. Written as DNA, the CDR3 is TGTGCCAGTAGTAATACAGGGTTGACCGGGGAGCTGTTTTTT. The gene calls are TRBV19 and TRBJ2-2; TRBD1 might be the D (6 bases). V was clipped by 4 bases and J by 5 bases, with 11 bases between them. This CDR3 has 14 residues. Germline lookup yields CDR1 LNHDA and CDR2 SQIVND (reference sequence).

CDR3 sequence: CASTDRGGGSTEAFF. CDR3 nucleotide sequence: TGTGCCAGCACCGACCGAGGTGGCGGGTCCACTGAAGCTTTCTTT. This chain links TRBV2 with TRBJ1-1; D gene uncertain. This CDR3 is built from 15 residues. The germline CDR1 and CDR2 sequences are SNHLY and FYNNEI. Trimming shortened V by 7 bases and J by 4 bases, and 19 bases separated the two germline ends.

This rearrangement joins TRBV9 to TRBJ2-7; 8 bases fit TRBD1. The CDR3 contains 15 residues. Per the germline V gene, CDR1 is SGDLS and CDR2 is YYNGEE. The V and J ends lost 4 bases and 2 bases, in that order; junction bases with no gene match: 8. The CDR3, as DNA: TGTGCCAGCAGCATTCGGACAGGGAGCCCCTACGAGCAGTACTTC. Its translation: CASSIRTGSPYEQYF.

The chain links TRBV10-3 to TRBJ2-1; 8 bases are shared with TRBD1. J lost 3 bases, V lost 8 bases, and 9 bases had no gene match. CDR3 length: 15 residues. The germline CDR1 and CDR2 sequences are ENHRY and SYGVKD. The CDR3 protein is CAIADRGIHYNEQFF. The CDR3 DNA reads TGTGCCATCGCTGACAGGGGAATCCACTACAATGAGCAGTTCTTC.

The genes are TRBV18 and TRBJ2-7; 10 bases align to TRBD1. This CDR3 has 14 residues. CDR1 KGHSH and CDR2 LQKENI come from the germline V gene. The V gene end was trimmed by 3 bases and the J gene end by 6 bases; junction bases not matched to a gene: 5. CDR3 protein: CASSPGTGVGEQYF. The CDR3 coding sequence is TGTGCCAGCTCACCCGGGACAGGGGTGGGCGAGCAGTACTTC.

This sequence joins TRBV5-4 and TRBJ2-5; 7 bases are shared with TRBD1. TRBJ2-7 matches the DNA end more closely, so the J call is doubtful. The CDR3 length is 15 residues. Germline V gene lookup returns CDR1 SGHNT and CDR2 YYREEE (reference sequence). Written as DNA, the CDR3 is TGTGCCAGCAGCTTTGGCCCGGGACAGAACTACGAGCAGTACTTC. Its protein product is CASSFGPGQNYEQYF.

CDR3 DNA sequence: TGTGCCACCTTAAACCCCCACAGGAACGCCTACGAGCAGTACTTC. Translating gives CATLNPHRNAYEQYF. The rearrangement joins TRBV6-6 to TRBJ2-7, with D tentatively TRBD1 (5 bases). This CDR3 has 15 amino acids. The V gene lost 10 bases and the J gene lost 2 bases, with 21 bases spanning the gap. Germline V gene sequence: CDR1 MNHNY, CDR2 SVGAGI (reference sequence).

The rearrangement joins TRBV13 to TRBJ1-3, with D maybe TRBD1 (6 bases). The CDR3 is 14 residues long. Trimming pared 0 bases from V and 3 bases from J, leaving 6 bases between. From germline, CDR1 is PRHDT and CDR2 FYEKMQ (reference sequence). In DNA, the CDR3 is TGTGCCAGCAGCTTAGGGGACAGTGGAAACACCATATATTTT. Translating it yields CASSLGDSGNTIYF.

This rearrangement joins TRBV5-1 to TRBJ2-7; D perhaps matches TRBD1 (5 bases). Trimming removed 2 bases from V and 5 bases from J, with 17 bases in between. Looked up from germline, CDR1 is SGHRS and CDR2 is YFSETQ. The CDR3 has 15 residues. The DNA for the CDR3 is TGCGCCAGCAGCTTCCTGGGTCAACAGGTGAACGAGCAGTACTTC. Translating it yields CASSFLGQQVNEQYF.

The V and J genes are TRBV21-1 and TRBJ2-1; the table's D call, TRBD2, has no DNA check behind it. TRBV21-1 is an annotated pseudogene. CDR3 length: 18 residues. This CDR3 reads CARVGRAGILSSYNEQFF. DNA for the CDR3: TGTGCCAGAGTGGGTAGGGCGGGGATACTTTCATCCTACAATGAGCAGTTCTTC.

The table lists this clone with a count of one. The chain carries TRBV19 and TRBJ2-7, with 10 bases lining up with TRBD2. V shed 3 bases and J 7 bases; nucleotides not matched to a gene: 9. This CDR3 has 15 amino acids. Germline assignment: CDR1 LNHDA and CDR2 SQIVND (reference sequence). The CDR3 is CASSISGTSAGEQYF. The CDR3 bases are TGTGCCAGTAGTATCTCCGGGACTAGCGCGGGGGAGCAGTACTTC.

V is TRBV6-6 and J is TRBJ1-5, with D maybe TRBD1 (5 bases). From germline, CDR1 is MNHNY and CDR2 SVGAGI (reference sequence). The V end lost 0 bases, the J end lost 2 bases, and 8 bases lay between the germline ends. The CDR3 runs 15 residues. For the CDR3, the DNA is TGTGCCAGCAGTTACTCGAAAGGGGGCAATCAGCCCCAGCATTTT. Its translation: CASSYSKGGNQPQHF.

The chain employs TRBV2 and TRBJ2-7, with 7 bases matching TRBD1. The CDR3 totals 15 residues. CDR1 is SNHLY and CDR2 is FYNNEI in the germline V gene. The V segment lost 3 bases and the J segment 5 bases; nucleotides outside the gene matches: 10. CDR3 bases: TGTGCCAGCAGTGACCTGACAGGGATTAAGCACGAGCAGTACTTC. It translates to CASSDLTGIKHEQYF.

The count of this clone is one. The rearrangement joins TRBV19 to TRBJ2-2; 9 bases match TRBD2. Germline V CDR1 and CDR2: LNHDA, SQIVND (reference sequence). V was pared by 7 bases and J by 5 bases, with 8 bases of the junction left unmatched. There are 15 residues in the CDR3. This CDR3 is CASTSGAGGTGELFF. The CDR3 bases are TGTGCCAGTACCTCTGGGGCGGGAGGGACCGGGGAGCTGTTTTTT.

The V and J genes are TRBV19 and TRBJ2-1; 10 positions agree with TRBD2. After removal of 5 bases from V and 6 bases from J, the junction contained 4 bases not matched to a gene. Germline CDR1 LNHDA, CDR2 SQIVND (reference sequence). The CDR3 length is 14 residues. The CDR3 DNA is TGTGCCAGTAGTGGGAGCGGGAGGGTCAATGAGCAGTTCTTC. It codes for CASSGSGRVNEQFF.